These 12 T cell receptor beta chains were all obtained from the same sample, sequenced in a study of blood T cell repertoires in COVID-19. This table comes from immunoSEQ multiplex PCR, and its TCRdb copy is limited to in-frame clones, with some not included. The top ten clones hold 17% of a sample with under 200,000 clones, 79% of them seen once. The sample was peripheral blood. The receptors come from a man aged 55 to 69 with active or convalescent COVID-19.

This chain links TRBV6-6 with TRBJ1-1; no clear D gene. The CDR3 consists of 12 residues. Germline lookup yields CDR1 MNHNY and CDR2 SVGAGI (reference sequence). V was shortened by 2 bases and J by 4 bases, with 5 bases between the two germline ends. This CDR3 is CASSYKPTEAFF. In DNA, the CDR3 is TGTGCCAGCAGTTACAAGCCCACTGAAGCTTTCTTT.

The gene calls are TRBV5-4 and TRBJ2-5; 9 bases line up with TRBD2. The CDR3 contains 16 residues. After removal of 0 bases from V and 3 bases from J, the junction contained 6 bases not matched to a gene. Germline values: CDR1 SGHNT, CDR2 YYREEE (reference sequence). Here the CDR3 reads CASSLGGSGRKETQYF. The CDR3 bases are TGTGCCAGCAGCTTGGGAGGAAGCGGGAGGAAAGAGACCCAGTACTTC.

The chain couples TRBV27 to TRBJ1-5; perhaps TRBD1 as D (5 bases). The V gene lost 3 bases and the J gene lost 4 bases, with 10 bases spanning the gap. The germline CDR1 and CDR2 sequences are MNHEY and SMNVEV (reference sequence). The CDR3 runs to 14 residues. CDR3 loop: CASSFMGGNQPQHF. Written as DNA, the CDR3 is TGTGCCAGCAGTTTTATGGGGGGAAATCAGCCCCAGCATTTT.

The CDR3, as DNA: TGTGCCAGCAGCTTAGCTGAGGACAGGGTTGGAAACACCATATATTTT. Its translation is CASSLAEDRVGNTIYF. The chain joins TRBV7-8 to TRBJ1-3; 8 bases line up with TRBD1. V was clipped by 0 bases and J by 3 bases; unmatched bases: 4. CDR3 length equals 16 residues. CDR1 and CDR2 (germline): SGHVS, FQNEAQ.

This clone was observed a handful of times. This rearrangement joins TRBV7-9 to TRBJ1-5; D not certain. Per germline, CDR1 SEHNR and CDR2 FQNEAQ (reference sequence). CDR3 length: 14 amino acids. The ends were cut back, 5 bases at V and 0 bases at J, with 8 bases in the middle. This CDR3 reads CASSRTDSNQPQHF. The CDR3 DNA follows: TGTGCCAGCAGCCGTACAGATAGCAATCAGCCCCAGCATTTT.

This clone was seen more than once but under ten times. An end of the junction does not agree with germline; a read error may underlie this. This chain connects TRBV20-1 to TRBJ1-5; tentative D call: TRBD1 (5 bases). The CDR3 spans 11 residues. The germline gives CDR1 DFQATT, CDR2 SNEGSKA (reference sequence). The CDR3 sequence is CSARGPGGTNF. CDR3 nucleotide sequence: TGCAGTGCTAGAGGTCCGGGAGGGACCAATTTT.

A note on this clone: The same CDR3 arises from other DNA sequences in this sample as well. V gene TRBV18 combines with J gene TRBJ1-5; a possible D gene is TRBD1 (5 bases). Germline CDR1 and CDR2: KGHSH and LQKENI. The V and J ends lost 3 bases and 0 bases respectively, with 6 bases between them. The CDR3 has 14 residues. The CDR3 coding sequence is TGTGCCAGCTCACCGACAGATAGCAATCAGCCCCAGCATTTT. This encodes CASSPTDSNQPQHF.

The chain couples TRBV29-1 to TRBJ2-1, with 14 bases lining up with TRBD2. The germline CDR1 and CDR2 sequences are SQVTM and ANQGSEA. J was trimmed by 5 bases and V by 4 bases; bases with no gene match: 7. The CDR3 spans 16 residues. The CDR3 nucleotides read TGCAGCGTTGGAGGGACTAGCGGGAGTCTCAACAATGAGCAGTTCTTC. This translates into CSVGGTSGSLNNEQFF.

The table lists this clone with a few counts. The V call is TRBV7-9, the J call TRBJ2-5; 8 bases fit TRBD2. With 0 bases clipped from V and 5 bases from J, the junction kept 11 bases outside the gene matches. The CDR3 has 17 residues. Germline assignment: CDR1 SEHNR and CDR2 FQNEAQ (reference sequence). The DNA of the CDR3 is TGTGCCAGCAGCTTAGCGGCGGGGGGCCCTTTCCGGGAGACCCAGTACTTC. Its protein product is CASSLAAGGPFRETQYF.

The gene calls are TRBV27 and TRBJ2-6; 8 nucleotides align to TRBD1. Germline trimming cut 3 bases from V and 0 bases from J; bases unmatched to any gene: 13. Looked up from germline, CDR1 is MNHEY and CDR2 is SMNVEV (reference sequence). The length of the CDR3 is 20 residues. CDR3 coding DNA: TGTGCCAGCAGTTTCCTCAGGGCGGGACAGGTCAGCTCTGGGGCCAACGTCCTGACTTTC. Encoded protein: CASSFLRAGQVSSGANVLTF.

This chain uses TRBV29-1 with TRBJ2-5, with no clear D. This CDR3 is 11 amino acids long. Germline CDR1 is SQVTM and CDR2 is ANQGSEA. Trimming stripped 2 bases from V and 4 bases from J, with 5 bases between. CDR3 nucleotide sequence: TGCAGCGTTGAACGCGGAGAGACCCAGTACTTC. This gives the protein CSVERGETQYF. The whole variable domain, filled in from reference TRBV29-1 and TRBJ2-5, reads SAVISQKPSRDICQRGTSLTIQCQVDSQVTMMFWYRQQPGQSLTLIATANQGSEATYESGFVIDKFPISRPNLTFSTLTVSNMSPEDSSIYLCSVERGETQYFGPGTRLLVL.

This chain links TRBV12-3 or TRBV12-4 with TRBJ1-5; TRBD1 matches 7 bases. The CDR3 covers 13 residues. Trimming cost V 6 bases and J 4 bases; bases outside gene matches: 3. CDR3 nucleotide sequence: TGTGCCAGCAGACCGGGACAGAATCAGCCCCAGCATTTT. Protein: CASRPGQNQPQHF.